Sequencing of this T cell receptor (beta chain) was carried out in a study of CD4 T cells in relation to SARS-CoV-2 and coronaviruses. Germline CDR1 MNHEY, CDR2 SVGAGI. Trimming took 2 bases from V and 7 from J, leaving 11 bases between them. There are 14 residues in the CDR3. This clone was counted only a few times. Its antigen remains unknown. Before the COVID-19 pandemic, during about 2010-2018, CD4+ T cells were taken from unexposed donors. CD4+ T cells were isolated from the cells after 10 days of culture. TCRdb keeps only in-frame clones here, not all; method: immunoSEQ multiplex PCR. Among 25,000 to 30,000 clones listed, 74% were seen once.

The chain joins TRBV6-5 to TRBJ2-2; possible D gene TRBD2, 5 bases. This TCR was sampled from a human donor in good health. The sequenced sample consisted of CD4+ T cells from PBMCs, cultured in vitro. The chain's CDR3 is CASSYIGMGGELFF. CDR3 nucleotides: TGTGCCAGCAGTTACATCGGGATGGGCGGGGAGCTGTTTTTT.